Each of the 18 T cell receptor beta chains below was sequenced from the same sample in a study of CD8 T cells in ankylosing spondylitis. From the 5' RACE reads, TCRdb called clonotypes with MiXCR, one entry per CDR3 protein. Among about 240,000 distinct CDR3 sequences listed, about 11% were seen once. The sequencing input was blood, either unsorted or a sorted T cell fraction (not recorded which). These TCRs come from a male donor with ankylosing spondylitis or in good health (not recorded which).

Comment on this clonotype: This may stem from a read error, because a much larger clone lies one nucleotide away. The chain joins TRBV20-1 to TRBJ1-1, with 7 bases matching TRBD1. This CDR3 comprises 13 residues. CDR1 and CDR2 (germline): DFQATT, SNEGSKA (reference sequence). V shed 5 bases and J 1 base; nucleotides not matched to a gene: 4. For the CDR3, the DNA is TGCAGTGCTGTGGGACAGACGAACACTGAAGCTTTCTTT. It encodes CSAVGQTNTEAFF.

The CDR3 region has the DNA TGTGCCAGCAGTTACTCGAAGGGGGATTCACCCCTCCACTTT. Translation: CASSYSKGDSPLHF. The chain has TRBV6-5 and TRBJ1-6; D may be TRBD1 (6 bases). Trimming took off 0 bases at V and 8 bases at J, with 8 bases between the two ends. The CDR3 covers 14 residues. Germline-derived CDR1 and CDR2 are MNHEY and SVGAGI.

Ten or more counts support this clonotype. This chain links TRBV2 with TRBJ2-1; 7 bases map to TRBD2. The J segment lost 0 bases and the V segment lost 8 bases, leaving 10 bases of the junction unmatched. The CDR3 covers 16 residues. The germline V gene encodes CDR1 SNHLY and CDR2 FYNNEI. DNA for the CDR3: TGTGCCAGCGGTCCCCTGGGCGGGAGCTCCTACAATGAGCAGTTCTTC. As protein: CASGPLGGSSYNEQFF.

This clonotype was seen at least ten times. V usage is TRBV6-1 and J usage is TRBJ2-5, with a possible D match to TRBD2 (6 bases). This CDR3 region has 13 residues. The V end lost 11 bases, the J end lost 3 bases, and 16 bases lay between the germline ends. Germline V gene sequence: CDR1 MNHNS, CDR2 SASEGT. CDR3 in amino acids: CAHTVGGEETQYF. For the CDR3, the DNA is TGTGCCCACACCGTCGGGGGAGAAGAGACCCAGTACTTC.

This rearrangement joins TRBV2 to TRBJ2-1; D remains unclear. From germline, CDR1 is SNHLY and CDR2 FYNNEI. V was cut by 6 bases and J by 9 bases, with 9 bases left in between. CDR3 size: 11 residues. CDR3 nucleotide sequence: TGTGCCAGCAGATTCTCGGGTGAGCAGTTCTTC. This encodes CASRFSGEQFF. The whole variable domain, filled in from reference TRBV2 and TRBJ2-1, reads EPEVTQTPSHQVTQMGQEVILRCVPISNHLYFYWYRQILGQKVEFLVSFYNNEISEKSEIFDDQFSVERPDGSNFTLKIRSTKLEDSAMYFCASRFSGEQFFGPGTRLTVL.

This clonotype has a count of ten or more. V usage is TRBV12-3 or TRBV12-4 and J usage is TRBJ1-1; D gene ambiguous. The germline V and J ends were trimmed by 5 bases and 0 bases, with 13 bases remaining between them. This CDR3 contains 15 residues. The CDR3 loop is CASSTRTRLNTEAFF. The CDR3 DNA reads as TGTGCCAGCAGTACCCGAACCAGGCTGAACACTGAAGCTTTCTTT.

This clonotype appeared a few times. This chain joins TRBV2 and TRBJ2-7, with 7 bases fitting TRBD2. J lost 2 bases, V lost 0 bases, and 4 bases had no gene match. Germline V gene lookup returns CDR1 SNHLY and CDR2 FYNNEI. This CDR3 region has 15 residues. CDR3 loop: CASSEAGGPPYEQYF. DNA for the CDR3: TGTGCCAGCAGTGAAGCGGGAGGGCCCCCCTACGAGCAGTACTTC.

The chain uses TRBV7-6 and TRBJ1-3; the D gene is possibly TRBD1 (5 bases). The CDR3 runs 17 residues. Germline V gene sequence: CDR1 SGHVS, CDR2 FNYEAQ. V dropped 9 bases and J dropped 0 bases, with 21 bases sitting between them. The CDR3 loop reads CASWDGVWPSSGNTIYF. The DNA of the CDR3 is TGTGCCAGTTGGGACGGGGTGTGGCCCAGCTCTGGAAACACCATATATTTT. Complete variable domain (other parts from reference TRBV7-6 and TRBJ1-3): GAGVSQSPRYKVTKRGQDVALRCDPISGHVSLYWYRQALGQGPEFLTYFNYEAQQDKSGLPNDRFSAERPEGSISTLTIQRTEQRDSAMYRCASWDGVWPSSGNTIYFGEGSWLTVV.

This clonotype has only a few counts. This chain links TRBV7-3 with TRBJ2-7; 7 positions agree with TRBD2. V trimming: 4 bases; J trimming: 7 bases; junction bases outside the gene matches: 7. The CDR3 contains 13 residues. Germline CDR1 SGHTA, CDR2 FQGTGA. The CDR3, as DNA: TGTGCCAGCAGCTCCGGACCCGGGGGGGAGCAGTACTTC. This sequence encodes CASSSGPGGEQYF.

The sample holds many counts of this clonotype. This chain uses TRBV12-3 or TRBV12-4 with TRBJ2-3; the D call may be TRBD1 or TRBD2 (5 bases each). V was clipped by 5 bases and J by 8 bases, with 11 bases between them. There are 12 residues in the CDR3. The CDR3 DNA follows: TGTGCCAGCAGTAGTTCGAGGGGTACGCAGTATTTT. Translation gives CASSSSRGTQYF.

This clonotype was found a few times. The chain recombines TRBV30 with TRBJ1-6; tentatively, D is TRBD1 (5 bases). This CDR3 comprises 16 residues. Deletions cut 0 bases from V and 9 bases from J, with 18 bases between. Germline V gene data show CDR1 as GTSNPN and CDR2 as SVGIG (reference sequence). CDR3 loop: CAWSVPGGVGGSPLHF. CDR3 nucleotide sequence: TGTGCCTGGAGTGTACCCGGGGGGGTGGGTGGTTCACCCCTCCACTTT.

A few counts support this clonotype. The chain carries TRBV3-1 and TRBJ1-2; weak D call: TRBD1 (5 bases). Trimming removed 3 bases from V and 4 bases from J, with 9 bases in between. Germline V gives CDR1 LGHDT, CDR2 YNNKEL (reference sequence). The CDR3 runs 13 residues. In DNA form, the CDR3 reads TGTGCCAGCAGCCATAGGGACCGCTATGGCTACACCTTC. It translates to CASSHRDRYGYTF. Filled out from reference TRBV3-1 and TRBJ1-2, the complete variable domain reads DTAVSQTPKYLVTQMGNDKSIKCEQNLGHDTMYWYKQDSKKFLKIMFSYNNKELIINETVPNRFSPKSPDKAHLNLHINSLELGDSAVYFCASSHRDRYGYTFGSGTRLTVV.

This clonotype was found many times. This rearrangement joins TRBV12-3 or TRBV12-4 to TRBJ1-5; D is undetermined. The V and J ends lost 7 bases and 2 bases respectively, with 9 bases between them. The CDR3 length is 13 residues. The chain's CDR3 is CASTVRGNQPQHF. CDR3 nucleotides: TGTGCCAGCACGGTACGGGGCAATCAGCCCCAGCATTTT.

This clonotype was observed many times. CDR3 coding DNA: TGCGCCAGCAGCCAATGGCAGAACACTGAAGCTTTCTTT. Its translation: CASSQWQNTEAFF. The chain is built from TRBV4-1 and TRBJ1-1; D call uncertain. V was pared by 2 bases and J by 1 base, with 5 bases between. The CDR3 contains 13 residues. The germline V gene encodes CDR1 MGHRA and CDR2 YSYEKL.

This clonotype was seen many times. Relative to the germline gene, one junction end is altered; a read error may explain this. V gene TRBV6-5 combines with J gene TRBJ1-1; D unclear. Germline CDR1 is MNHEY and CDR2 is SVGAGI. The CDR3 has 11 residues. The CDR3 loop is CASSYREYRIF. Here the CDR3 DNA reads TGTGCCAGCAGTTACAGGGAGTATAGAATTTTT.

This clonotype was seen many times. The chain links TRBV29-1 to TRBJ1-6; 9 nucleotides agree with TRBD1. The CDR3 has 14 amino acids. Trimming at V came to 5 bases and at J to 7 bases, leaving 6 bases not matched to a gene. Germline CDR1 SQVTM, CDR2 ANQGSEA. The CDR3 coding sequence is TGCAGCGTTTCACAGGGGGCCGGAAATTCACCCCTCCACTTT. As protein: CSVSQGAGNSPLHF.

This clonotype was picked up many times. The chain couples TRBV12-3 or TRBV12-4 to TRBJ1-1; no reliable D call. Deletions cut 5 bases from V and 0 bases from J, with 13 bases between. This CDR3 has 15 residues. The CDR3 DNA is TGTGCCAGCAGTAAATCAGATAATTTGAACACTGAAGCTTTCTTT. Residues: CASSKSDNLNTEAFF.

In this sample, this clonotype turned up many times. The J gene is TRBJ2-5, the V gene TRBV10-3, with D perhaps matching TRBD1 or TRBD2 (6 bases each). Germline-derived CDR1 and CDR2 are ENHRY and SYGVKD. V lost 6 bases to trimming and J lost 3 bases, with 11 bases between them. The length of the CDR3 is 13 residues. CDR3 loop: CAIRKRGEETQYF. For the CDR3, the DNA is TGTGCCATCAGAAAAAGGGGGGAAGAGACCCAGTACTTC.